The 15 T cell receptor beta chains given below trace back to one sample, sequenced in a study of blood T cell repertoires in COVID-19. Repertoires were generated with immunoSEQ multiplex PCR, while TCRdb's copy carries only in-frame clones and drops some. The repertoire holds approximately 170,000 clones, with roughly 85% as singletons. The material sequenced was peripheral blood. The receptors were gathered from an elderly woman with active or convalescent COVID-19.

CDR3 loop: CASSRDSYNEQFF. In DNA form, the CDR3 reads TGTGCCAGCAGTCGGGACTCCTACAATGAGCAGTTCTTC. The genes are TRBV6-5 and TRBJ2-1; perhaps TRBD2 as D (5 bases). The CDR3 extends over 13 amino acids. V lost 5 bases, J lost 0 bases, and 5 bases lay in between. From germline, CDR1 is MNHEY and CDR2 SVGAGI.

The chain is built from TRBV10-3 and TRBJ1-4; the match to TRBD1 covers 9 bases. CDR1 and CDR2 from the germline V gene are ENHRY and SYGVKD. The CDR3 extends over 15 amino acids. The V segment lost 0 bases and the J segment 7 bases; nucleotides outside the gene matches: 3. In nucleotides, the CDR3 is TGTGCCATCAGTGAGTCGACAGGGGGGGGTGAAAAACTGTTTTTT. This sequence encodes CAISESTGGGEKLFF.

V gene TRBV6-5 combines with J gene TRBJ2-2; 7 nucleotides align to TRBD2. The CDR3 runs 12 residues. The germline V gene has CDR1 MNHEY and CDR2 SVGAGI. The CDR3 DNA is TGTGCGGAGGGAGGGTACACCGGGGAGCTGTTTTTT. Its protein product is CAEGGYTGELFF.

The rearrangement joins TRBV25-1 to TRBJ1-2; D possibly corresponds to TRBD1 (5 bases). Trimming removed 1 base from V and 3 bases from J, with 9 bases in between. The CDR3 sequence is 14 residues long. The germline CDR1 and CDR2 sequences are MGHDK and SYGVNS. The CDR3 is CASSESGIHYGYTF. The CDR3 DNA reads as TGTGCCAGCAGTGAATCAGGGATTCACTATGGCTACACCTTC.

The chain has TRBV5-1 and TRBJ2-3; D is possibly TRBD1 (6 bases). There are 14 residues in the CDR3. V gave up 4 bases and J gave up 2 bases, with 11 bases separating them. Germline values: CDR1 SGHRS, CDR2 YFSETQ. Here the CDR3 reads CASSLGTITDTQYF. For the CDR3, the DNA is TGCGCCAGCAGCCTCGGGACAATCACAGATACGCAGTATTTT.

V is TRBV4-2 and J is TRBJ2-7, with 8 nucleotides matching TRBD2. The junction had 5 bases not matched to a gene; V was cut back by 4 bases and J by 0 bases. The germline V gene encodes CDR1 LGHNA and CDR2 YNFKEQ. The CDR3 consists of 15 residues. CDR3 residues: CASSPTGGSSYEQYF. As DNA, the CDR3 is TGTGCCAGCAGCCCTACGGGAGGGAGCTCCTACGAGCAGTACTTC.

This clone has more than one count but fewer than ten. The chain couples TRBV6-6 to TRBJ2-7; 9 nucleotides align to TRBD2. From germline, CDR1 is MNHNY and CDR2 SVGAGI (reference sequence). V shed 10 bases, J shed 7 bases, and the junction held 11 bases outside the gene matches. CDR3 length: 13 amino acids. The CDR3 loop is CAIRIAGAGEQYF. CDR3 DNA: TGTGCCATCAGAATAGCGGGGGCTGGGGAGCAGTACTTC.

J is TRBJ2-7 and V is TRBV19, with D hard to call. The germline gives CDR1 LNHDA, CDR2 SQIVND (reference sequence). This CDR3 has 14 residues. V was trimmed by 3 bases and J by 1 base, leaving 10 bases between them. The CDR3 sequence: CASSISDKSYEQYF. Written as DNA, the CDR3 is TGTGCCAGTAGTATTTCTGACAAGTCCTACGAGCAGTACTTC.

This chain uses TRBV19 with TRBJ2-7; D perhaps matches TRBD1 (6 bases). Germline CDR1 reads LNHDA; CDR2 reads SQIVND (reference sequence). The CDR3 extends over 16 amino acids. Between the trimmed V and J ends, which lost 0 bases and 2 bases, there was a span of 14 bases. The CDR3 reads CASSIDHARGPYEQYF. Here the CDR3 DNA reads TGTGCCAGTAGTATAGATCACGCCAGGGGTCCCTACGAGCAGTACTTC.

Comments on this clone: Other DNA sequences of this sample code for an identical CDR3. The chain employs TRBV7-3 and TRBJ2-1, with D maybe TRBD2 (5 bases). Germline CDR1 is SGHTA and CDR2 is FQGTGA. The CDR3 length is 13 residues. Trimming took off 5 bases at V and 1 base at J, with 6 bases between the two ends. CDR3 residues: CASSSGSYNEQFF. The DNA of the CDR3 is TGTGCCAGCAGCAGCGGATCCTACAATGAGCAGTTCTTC.

V usage is TRBV18 and J usage is TRBJ1-4, with a tentative D call TRBD1 (6 bases). From germline, CDR1 is KGHSH and CDR2 LQKENI. Trimming cost V 6 bases and J 4 bases, with 15 bases left between them. The CDR3 length is 15 residues. The CDR3 here is CASSRGRSLNEKLFF. CDR3 coding DNA: TGTGCCAGCTCCAGGGGACGGAGCCTTAATGAAAAACTGTTTTTT.

V and J are TRBV14 and TRBJ1-2, with 9 positions matching TRBD1. This CDR3 has 15 amino acids. The germline V gene encodes CDR1 SGHDN and CDR2 FVKESK. Germline trimming cut 4 bases from V and 3 bases from J; bases unmatched to any gene: 6. Here the CDR3 reads CASSPWTGVDYGYTF. CDR3 in DNA: TGTGCCAGCAGCCCCTGGACAGGGGTAGACTATGGCTACACCTTC.

The count of this clone is one. CDR3 nucleotides: TGCGCCAGCAGCTCGACAGGGAATCCCTCCTACGAGCAGTACTTC. It is translated as CASSSTGNPSYEQYF. V gene TRBV5-1 combines with J gene TRBJ2-7; 7 bases are a match to TRBD1. Germline-derived CDR1 and CDR2 are SGHRS and YFSETQ. With V trimmed by 3 bases and J by 0 bases, 6 bases remained unmatched. There are 15 residues in the CDR3.

CDR3 nucleotide sequence: TGTGCCAGTAGTGGGCGGGAGGGGGAGACCCAGTACTTC. Its protein product is CASSGREGETQYF. The J gene is TRBJ2-5, the V gene TRBV19; 9 nucleotides line up with TRBD2. V lost 5 bases, J lost 5 bases, and 3 bases stayed unmatched. The CDR3 is 13 residues long. CDR1 and CDR2 from the germline V gene are LNHDA and SQIVND (reference sequence).

This clone was observed a few times. This rearrangement joins TRBV5-1 to TRBJ1-1; D perhaps matches TRBD1 (6 bases). The germline V gene has CDR1 SGHRS and CDR2 YFSETQ. Trimming took 5 bases from V and 4 from J, leaving 9 bases between them. The CDR3 is 12 residues long. In DNA form, the CDR3 reads TGCGCCAGCAGGGAAGGGGGCACTGAAGCTTTCTTT. Amino acid sequence: CASREGGTEAFF.